This record concerns one TCR beta chain sequence. This sample is drawn from a study of blood T cell repertoires in COVID-19. About the research overall: T cells, B-cell-depleted T cells, or PBMCs supplied cDNA or gDNA.

The study recruited people aged about 18 to 95 years across roughly 23 US areas. The germline gives CDR1 SGHRS, CDR2 YFSETQ. The V and J ends lost 0 bases and 5 bases respectively, with 11 bases between them. The length of the CDR3 is 14 residues. The assay was immunoSEQ multiplex PCR, and TCRdb's table has in-frame clones only and misses some. The data contain some 130,000 clones, roughly four fifths of them singletons. This sequence joins TRBV5-1 and TRBJ2-5; a weak D match, TRBD2 (7 bases). This receptor was obtained from a man aged 40-49 years with acute COVID-19. The sample comprised PBMCs or T cells enriched from blood (not recorded which). The chain's CDR3 is CASSLEGGLETQYF. DNA of the CDR3: TGCGCCAGCAGCTTGGAGGGGGGGTTGGAGACCCAGTACTTC. The full variable domain, with the rest looked up from reference TRBV5-1 and TRBJ2-5, is KAGVTQTPRYLIKTRGQQVTLSCSPISGHRSVSWYQQTPGQGLQFLFEYFSETQRNKGNFPGRFSGRQFSNSRSEMNVSTLELGDSALYLCASSLEGGLETQYFGPGTRLLVL.